This TCR beta chain came from a study of Graves' ophthalmopathy and Graves' hyperthyroidism. For the study at large: The authors defined stable hyperthyroidism as no ophthalmopathy within 18 months of follow-up.

Using RNA transcripts, the TCR beta CDR3 regions were amplified. The authors performed first-round RT-PCR with HTBI primers and then a second-round multiplex PCR. MiXCR, run by TCRdb on the multiplex PCR reads, gives a single entry per CDR3 protein. The sample has over a million distinct CDR3 sequences, 36% seen once. This clonotype was recorded at least ten times. Trimming took off 11 bases at V and 0 bases at J, with 16 bases between the two ends. Looked up from germline, CDR1 is ENHRY and CDR2 is SYGVKD. The CDR3 has 14 amino acids. This clonotype was sampled from an adult man with Graves' hyperthyroidism. Specimen: peripheral blood or thyroid tissue (not recorded which). The chain recombines TRBV10-3 with TRBJ1-1; TRBD1 is a possible D gene (5 bases). The CDR3 DNA reads TGTGCCGTAACAGGCGCCCCCATGAACACTGAAGCTTTCTTT. It is translated as CAVTGAPMNTEAFF.